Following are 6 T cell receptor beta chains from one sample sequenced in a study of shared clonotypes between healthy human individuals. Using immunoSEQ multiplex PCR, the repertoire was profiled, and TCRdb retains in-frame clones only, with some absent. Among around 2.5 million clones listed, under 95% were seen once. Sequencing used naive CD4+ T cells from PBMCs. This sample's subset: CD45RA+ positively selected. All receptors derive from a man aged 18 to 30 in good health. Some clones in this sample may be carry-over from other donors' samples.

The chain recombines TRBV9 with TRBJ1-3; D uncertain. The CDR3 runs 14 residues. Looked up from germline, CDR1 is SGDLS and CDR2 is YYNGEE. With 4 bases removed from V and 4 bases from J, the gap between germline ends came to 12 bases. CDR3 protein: CASSFRADGNTIYF. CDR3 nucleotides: TGTGCCAGCAGCTTCCGGGCAGACGGAAACACCATATATTTT.

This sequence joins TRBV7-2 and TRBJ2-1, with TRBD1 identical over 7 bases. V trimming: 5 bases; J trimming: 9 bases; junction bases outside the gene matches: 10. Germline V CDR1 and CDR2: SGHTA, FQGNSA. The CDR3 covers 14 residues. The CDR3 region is CASSPQGIEGEQFF. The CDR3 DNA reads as TGTGCCAGCAGCCCACAGGGGATCGAGGGTGAGCAGTTCTTC.

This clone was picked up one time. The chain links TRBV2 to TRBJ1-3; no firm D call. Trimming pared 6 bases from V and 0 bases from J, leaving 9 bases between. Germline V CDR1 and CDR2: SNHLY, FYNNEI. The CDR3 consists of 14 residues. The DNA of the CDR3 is TGTGCCAGCAGCACCGGGCCCTCTGGAAACACCATATATTTT. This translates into CASSTGPSGNTIYF.

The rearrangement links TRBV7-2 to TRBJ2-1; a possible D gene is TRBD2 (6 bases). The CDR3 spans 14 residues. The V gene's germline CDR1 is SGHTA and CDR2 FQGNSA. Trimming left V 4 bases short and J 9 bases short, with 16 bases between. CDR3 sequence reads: CASSSTRTSTEQFF. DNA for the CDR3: TGTGCCAGCAGCTCCACCCGCACTAGCACTGAGCAGTTCTTC.

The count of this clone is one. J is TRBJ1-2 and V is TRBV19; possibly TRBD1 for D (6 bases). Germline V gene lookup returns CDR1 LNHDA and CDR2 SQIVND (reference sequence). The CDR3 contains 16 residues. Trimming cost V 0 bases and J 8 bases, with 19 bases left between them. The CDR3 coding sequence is TGTGCCAGTAGTATAGATAACCTTGCAGGGGTCGACGGCTACACCTTC. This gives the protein CASSIDNLAGVDGYTF.

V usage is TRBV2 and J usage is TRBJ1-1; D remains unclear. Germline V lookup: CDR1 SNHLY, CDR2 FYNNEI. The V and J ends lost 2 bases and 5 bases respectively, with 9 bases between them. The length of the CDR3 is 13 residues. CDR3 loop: CASSEYGGTEAFF. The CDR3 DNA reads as TGTGCCAGCAGTGAATATGGTGGGACTGAAGCTTTCTTT.